Each of the 16 T cell receptor beta chains below was sequenced from the same sample in a study of blood T cell repertoires in COVID-19. Here immunoSEQ multiplex PCR was the method, and the copy in TCRdb shows in-frame clones only, minus some. The sample has about 210,000 clones, approximately 90% seen once. Input material: peripheral blood. The origin of the receptors is a man aged 25 to 45 with acute or convalescent COVID-19.

The V and J genes are TRBV18 and TRBJ1-5; D remains unclear. V was pared by 2 bases and J by 5 bases, with 7 bases between. The CDR3 loop spans 13 amino acids. Germline V gene sequence: CDR1 KGHSH, CDR2 LQKENI. The CDR3 DNA reads as TGTGCCAGCTCACCAGGAAGCGATCAGCCCCAGCATTTT. This gives the protein CASSPGSDQPQHF. Using reference TRBV18 and TRBJ1-5 for the parts outside the CDR3, the full variable domain is NAGVMQNPRHLVRRRGQEARLRCSPMKGHSHVYWYRQLPEEGLKFMVYLQKENIIDESGMPKERFSAEFPKEGPSILRIQQVVRGDSAAYFCASSPGSDQPQHFGDGTRLSIL.

In its sample, this clone was seen once. CDR3 DNA sequence: TGCGCCAGCAGCTCGCCGGGACAGATCTATGGCTACACCTTC. This translates into CASSSPGQIYGYTF. J is TRBJ1-2 and V is TRBV5-1; 7 bases fit TRBD1. Germline values: CDR1 SGHRS, CDR2 YFSETQ. CDR3 length: 14 residues. V was pared by 3 bases and J by 4 bases, with 6 bases of the junction left unmatched.

The V call is TRBV5-8, the J call TRBJ2-2; 11 bases fit TRBD1. From germline, CDR1 is SGHTS and CDR2 YDEGEE. The CDR3 is 15 amino acids. Trimming cost V 3 bases and J 5 bases; bases outside gene matches: 3. In nucleotides, the CDR3 is TGTGCCAGCAGCTGGGACAGGGGGAGAACCGGGGAGCTGTTTTTT. Amino acids: CASSWDRGRTGELFF. Full variable domain (remainder filled in from reference TRBV5-8 and TRBJ2-2): EAGVTQSPTHLIKTRGQQATLRCSPISGHTSVYWYQQALGLGLQFLLWYDEGEERNRGNFPPRFSGRQFPNYSSELNVNALELEDSALYLCASSWDRGRTGELFFGEGSRLTVL.

V is TRBV7-2 and J is TRBJ2-5; 7 bases line up with TRBD1. V lost 5 bases and J lost 2; bases outside the gene matches: 5. The CDR3 totals 14 residues. Germline lookup yields CDR1 SGHTA and CDR2 FQGNSA. This CDR3 reads CASSPGQFQETQYF. The CDR3 nucleotides read TGTGCCAGCAGCCCGGGACAGTTTCAAGAGACCCAGTACTTC.

The V call is TRBV5-4, the J call TRBJ2-1; 8 bases map to TRBD2. Trimming cost V 6 bases and J 7 bases; bases outside gene matches: 9. The CDR3 runs to 14 residues. Germline V gene data show CDR1 as SGHNT and CDR2 as YYREEE (reference sequence). The CDR3 protein is CASKPWTSPNEQFF. CDR3 nucleotide sequence: TGTGCCAGCAAACCTTGGACTAGCCCAAATGAGCAGTTCTTC.

The rearrangement links TRBV7-3 to TRBJ2-1, with 9 bases aligning to TRBD2. V dropped 5 bases and J dropped 9; count of bases not matched to a gene: 14. The CDR3 loop spans 16 amino acids. Germline lookup yields CDR1 SGHTA and CDR2 FQGTGA. The CDR3 is CASSLGPRGRALEQFF. As DNA, the CDR3 is TGTGCCAGCAGCCTCGGACCGCGCGGGAGGGCCCTTGAGCAGTTCTTC.

The chain combines TRBV25-1 with TRBJ2-3, with D maybe TRBD2 (5 bases). CDR3 size: 15 residues. Germline CDR1 reads MGHDK; CDR2 reads SYGVNS. Trimming removed 3 bases from V and 6 bases from J, with 16 bases in between. CDR3 residues: CASSELSQLADTQYF. CDR3 bases: TGTGCCAGCAGTGAGCTCTCGCAATTAGCGGATACGCAGTATTTT.

This rearrangement joins TRBV21-1 to TRBJ2-2; whether TRBD1, the table's D call, matches the DNA was not checked. TRBV21-1 counts as a pseudogene. CDR3 length equals 19 residues. The CDR3 reads CASSKESVGQAFATGELFF. In nucleotides, the CDR3 is TGTGCCAGCAGCAAAGAGTCGGTTGGACAGGCATTTGCCACCGGGGAGCTGTTTTTT.

The J gene is TRBJ1-2, the V gene TRBV5-4; unclear D gene. The CDR3 spans 14 residues. Deletions cut 2 bases from V and 3 bases from J, with 11 bases between. Germline V CDR1 and CDR2: SGHNT, YYREEE (reference sequence). For the CDR3, the DNA is TGTGCCAGCAGCTTTTCGGGAGCGGACTATGGCTACACCTTC. This codes for CASSFSGADYGYTF. Filled out from reference TRBV5-4 and TRBJ1-2, the complete variable domain reads ETGVTQSPTHLIKTRGQQVTLRCSSQSGHNTVSWYQQALGQGPQFIFQYYREEENGRGNFPPRFSGLQFPNYSSELNVNALELDDSALYLCASSFSGADYGYTFGSGTRLTVV.

This clone was found a few times. The rearrangement links TRBV30 to TRBJ1-5; D unclear. The V gene's germline CDR1 is GTSNPN and CDR2 SVGIG (reference sequence). The germline V and J ends were trimmed by 1 base and 4 bases, with 14 bases remaining between them. CDR3 size: 15 residues. The CDR3 nucleotides are TGTGCCTGGAGTGGCGGCCCCACGGGGAATCAGCCCCAGCATTTT. Translated: CAWSGGPTGNQPQHF.

V and J are TRBV4-1 and TRBJ2-3, with 11 nucleotides matching TRBD2. The V gene's germline CDR1 is MGHRA and CDR2 YSYEKL. There are 16 residues in the CDR3. The V segment lost 1 base and the J segment 9 bases; nucleotides outside the gene matches: 9. The CDR3 DNA reads as TGCGCCAGCAGCCAAGCACTAGCGGGGGTGTCAGGGACGCAGTATTTT. It encodes CASSQALAGVSGTQYF.

The V and J genes are TRBV27 and TRBJ2-2, with TRBD2 matching over 8 bases. CDR3 size: 16 residues. Germline V lookup: CDR1 MNHEY, CDR2 SMNVEV (reference sequence). V was clipped by 5 bases and J by 4 bases; unmatched bases: 9. CDR3 DNA: TGTGCCAGCAGTCCTCAGCGGGGGCGAAGCACCGGGGAGCTGTTTTTT. Translation: CASSPQRGRSTGELFF.

The rearrangement joins TRBV11-2 to TRBJ1-6; no clear D gene. Germline loops: CDR1 SGHAT, CDR2 FQNNGV. The length of the CDR3 is 13 residues. V gave up 2 bases and J gave up 5 bases, with 4 bases separating them. This CDR3 is CASSLSDNSPLHF. The CDR3 DNA reads TGTGCCAGCAGCTTATCTGATAATTCACCCCTCCACTTT.

The rearrangement joins TRBV3-1 (or the pseudogene TRBV3-2) to TRBJ1-1; perhaps TRBD1 as D (5 bases). V lost 8 bases and J lost 3, with 13 bases in between. Germline V gene lookup returns CDR1 LGHDT and CDR2 YNNKEL (reference sequence). The CDR3 spans 13 residues. DNA for the CDR3: TGTGCCAGCCTATCACGGGGGGACACTGAAGCTTTCTTT. It specifies CASLSRGDTEAFF.

The chain couples TRBV6-5 to TRBJ1-1; no clear D. The germline V gene has CDR1 MNHEY and CDR2 SVGAGI. V gave up 6 bases and J gave up 7 bases, with 15 bases separating them. The CDR3 is made up of 13 amino acids. CDR3 amino acids: CASRIAKSGEAFF. The CDR3 DNA reads TGTGCCAGCAGGATCGCTAAATCCGGTGAAGCTTTCTTT.

The chain has TRBV7-9 and TRBJ1-1; TRBD1 agrees at 7 bases. This CDR3 is built from 15 residues. With V trimmed by 5 bases and J by 9 bases, 15 bases remained unmatched. Germline V gene lookup returns CDR1 SEHNR and CDR2 FQNEAQ (reference sequence). The CDR3 reads CASSLLGQGERQAFF. The CDR3 DNA reads TGTGCCAGCAGCCTCCTGGGGCAGGGGGAAAGGCAAGCTTTCTTT. The full variable domain, rest sourced from reference TRBV7-9 and TRBJ1-1, is DTGVSQNPRHKITKRGQNVTFRCDPISEHNRLYWYRQTLGQGPEFLTYFQNEAQLEKSRLLSDRFSAERPKGSFSTLEIQRTEQGDSAMYLCASSLLGQGERQAFFGQGTRLTVV.